This entry lists 14 T cell receptor beta chains sequenced from one sample in a study of blood T cell repertoires in COVID-19. Using immunoSEQ multiplex PCR, the repertoire was profiled, and TCRdb retains in-frame clones only, with some absent. The table includes hundreds of thousands of clones, 85% detected once. The sequenced material came from peripheral blood. The receptors come from a woman aged 18-29 years with acute or convalescent COVID-19.

The genes are TRBV9 and TRBJ1-2, with 8 bases identical to TRBD1. The CDR3 runs 15 residues. V lost 3 bases to trimming and J lost 5 bases; unmatched junction nucleotides: 9. Per germline, CDR1 SGDLS and CDR2 YYNGEE. The CDR3 region is CASSEGTGPKYGYTF. The CDR3 nucleotides read TGTGCCAGCAGCGAGGGGACAGGACCGAAATATGGCTACACCTTC.

The sample holds a few counts of this clone. The V and J genes are TRBV27 and TRBJ2-5; 8 bases match TRBD1. The CDR3 runs to 16 residues. V lost 2 bases, J lost 3 bases, and 8 bases stayed unmatched. Germline assignment: CDR1 MNHEY and CDR2 SMNVEV (reference sequence). CDR3 sequence: CASSLDRGGGKETQYF. CDR3 sequence (DNA): TGTGCCAGCAGTTTAGACAGGGGAGGAGGGAAAGAGACCCAGTACTTC.

The chain links TRBV4-1 to TRBJ1-5, with D hard to call. V lost 0 bases to trimming and J lost 6 bases, with 12 bases between them. CDR3 length: 15 amino acids. Per germline, CDR1 MGHRA and CDR2 YSYEKL. Here the CDR3 reads CASSQDPGLSQPQHF. The CDR3 bases are TGCGCCAGCAGCCAAGATCCAGGTCTAAGTCAGCCCCAGCATTTT.

The chain combines TRBV6-1 with TRBJ2-4; the D gene is possibly TRBD2 (5 bases). Germline V gene lookup returns CDR1 MNHNS and CDR2 SASEGT. The length of the CDR3 is 16 residues. Trimming took off 0 bases at V and 4 bases at J, with 13 bases between the two ends. CDR3 DNA sequence: TGTGCCAGCAGTGAAGCGCTTTCTACTAGAAAAAACATTCAGTACTTC. Translation: CASSEALSTRKNIQYF.

The gene calls are TRBV4-1 and TRBJ2-2, with D possibly matching TRBD1 (6 bases). Trimming took 0 bases from V and 5 from J, leaving 10 bases between them. The length of the CDR3 is 15 residues. The V gene's germline CDR1 is MGHRA and CDR2 YSYEKL. This CDR3 is CASSQEGHLTGELFF. The DNA for the CDR3 is TGCGCCAGCAGCCAAGAGGGACACTTAACCGGGGAGCTGTTTTTT.

CDR3 sequence reads: CASSQVENYEQYF. CDR3 DNA: TGCGCCAGCAGCCAAGTTGAGAACTACGAGCAGTACTTC. The chain joins TRBV4-1 to TRBJ2-7; no firm D call. There are 13 residues in the CDR3. V shed 1 base and J shed 3 bases, with 7 bases lying between them. The germline gives CDR1 MGHRA, CDR2 YSYEKL.

The gene calls are TRBV5-1 and TRBJ1-5; D is unclear. This CDR3 comprises 15 residues. V gave up 0 bases and J gave up 2 bases, with 9 bases separating them. Germline values: CDR1 SGHRS, CDR2 YFSETQ. This CDR3 reads CASSLAGLGNQPQHF. Written as DNA, the CDR3 is TGCGCCAGCAGCTTGGCCGGACTTGGCAATCAGCCCCAGCATTTT.

The chain joins TRBV19 to TRBJ1-1; TRBD1 is a possible D gene (5 bases). Germline V gives CDR1 LNHDA, CDR2 SQIVND (reference sequence). V was clipped by 7 bases and J by 0 bases, with 15 bases between them. This CDR3 contains 15 residues. For the CDR3, the DNA is TGTGCCAGTACCCCGGGGGGTCCTATGAACACTGAAGCTTTCTTT. Encoded protein: CASTPGGPMNTEAFF.

This chain connects TRBV21-1 to TRBJ1-5; no DNA check was done on the table's D call, TRBD1. TRBV21-1 has pseudogene status. The CDR3 is 16 amino acids. This CDR3 is CASSTLGGSGNQPQHF. In DNA form, the CDR3 reads TGTGCCAGCAGCACCTTAGGGGGAAGCGGCAATCAGCCCCAGCATTTT.

V and J are TRBV30 and TRBJ1-4; TRBD1 matches at 7 bases. The V gene end was trimmed by 1 base and the J gene end by 8 bases; junction bases not matched to a gene: 7. The germline gives CDR1 GTSNPN, CDR2 SVGIG (reference sequence). The CDR3 consists of 14 residues. The CDR3 reads CAWSGLQGGEKLFF. CDR3 coding DNA: TGTGCCTGGAGTGGACTCCAGGGGGGCGAAAAACTGTTTTTT.

The chain recombines TRBV18 with TRBJ1-1; no clear D gene. The V and J ends lost 2 bases and 11 bases respectively, with 12 bases between them. Germline values: CDR1 KGHSH, CDR2 LQKENI. This CDR3 is built from 12 residues. CDR3 sequence (DNA): TGTGCCAGCTCACCAATCCCACCGGAGGCTTTCTTT. It specifies CASSPIPPEAFF.

The chain joins TRBV2 to TRBJ2-5; D not certain. CDR1 is SNHLY and CDR2 is FYNNEI in the germline V gene. V lost 10 bases to trimming and J lost 1 base, with 13 bases between them. The CDR3 has 13 residues. CDR3 coding DNA: TGTGCCACCCGAGCAGACTCCCAAGAGACCCAGTACTTC. Amino acid sequence: CATRADSQETQYF.

This clone was counted many times. This chain links TRBV5-1 with TRBJ2-7; D is unclear. Looked up from germline, CDR1 is SGHRS and CDR2 is YFSETQ. Trimming shortened V by 5 bases and J by 1 base, and 16 bases separated the two germline ends. The CDR3 runs 15 residues. For the CDR3, the DNA is TGCGCCAGCAGTAGGAACGCAGGTACTTCCTACGAGCAGTACTTC. It translates to CASSRNAGTSYEQYF.

CDR3 in amino acids: CASSQSYEQYF. CDR3 sequence (DNA): TGTGCCAGTAGTCAGTCCTACGAGCAGTACTTC. This rearrangement joins TRBV19 to TRBJ2-7, with no clear D. CDR1 LNHDA and CDR2 SQIVND come from the germline V gene (reference sequence). Between the trimmed V and J ends, which lost 5 bases and 1 base, there was a span of 3 bases. The CDR3 has 11 amino acids.